The 28 T cell receptor beta chains reported below all come from one sample, sequenced in a study of blood T cells in healthy people across ages. A second PCR, run for about 7 to 11 cycles, used a sample-barcoded 5' primer plus a J-beta primer mix. TCRdb recomputed calls from the 5' RACE reads with MiXCR, one row per CDR3 protein. The sample includes hundreds of thousands of distinct CDR3 sequences, 45% to 50% of them seen just once. Sequencing was performed on blood. All receptors come from a woman in her fifties or sixties in good health.

This sequence joins TRBV10-3 and TRBJ2-1, with D unresolved. CDR3 length: 13 residues. V was clipped by 3 bases and J by 4 bases, with 7 bases between them. Looked up from germline, CDR1 is ENHRY and CDR2 is SYGVKD. CDR3: CAISDQKYNEQFF. The CDR3 coding sequence is TGTGCCATCAGTGACCAGAAGTACAATGAGCAGTTCTTC.

This sequence joins TRBV7-3 and TRBJ1-5, with D tentatively TRBD1 (5 bases). The V end lost 6 bases, the J end lost 5 bases, and 17 bases lay between the germline ends. The CDR3 totals 15 residues. Germline CDR1 and CDR2: SGHTA and FQGTGA. CDR3 in DNA: TGTGCCAGCAGATACACGGGACGGATCTATCAGCCCCAGCATTTT. As protein: CASRYTGRIYQPQHF.

Notes on this clonotype: This clone may be a read error of a much larger clone one base away. This chain links TRBV21-1 with TRBJ2-1; TRBD1, the table's D call, lacks a check against the DNA. TRBV21-1 is a pseudogene segment. The CDR3 sequence is 15 residues long. The CDR3 sequence is CASSKEGGIHSEQFF. The CDR3, as DNA: TGTGCCAGCAGCAAAGAGGGGGGAATCCACAGTGAGCAGTTCTTC.

The chain is built from TRBV3-1 and TRBJ1-2; D uncertain. Germline V gene data show CDR1 as LGHDT and CDR2 as YNNKEL (reference sequence). V lost 4 bases to trimming and J lost 4 bases, with 13 bases between them. CDR3 length: 14 residues. CDR3 nucleotide sequence: TGTGCCAGCAGCCTTATAGGAAGAAGCTATGGCTACACCTTC. It is translated as CASSLIGRSYGYTF.

This clonotype was detected only once. The chain joins TRBV5-6 to TRBJ1-4; TRBD1 matches at 7 bases. This CDR3 is 18 amino acids long. From germline, CDR1 is SGHDT and CDR2 YYEEEE. V trimming: 1 base; J trimming: 5 bases; junction bases outside the gene matches: 14. Here the CDR3 reads CASSLLGQGGRGNEKLFF. The CDR3, as DNA: TGTGCCAGCAGCTTGTTGGGACAAGGGGGCCGCGGAAATGAAAAACTGTTTTTT.

This clonotype showed up just a few times. The V gene is TRBV29-1, the J gene TRBJ1-4; tentative D call: TRBD1 (6 bases). Germline lookup yields CDR1 SQVTM and CDR2 ANQGSEA. V lost 0 bases and J lost 8, with 13 bases in between. This CDR3 comprises 14 residues. The DNA for the CDR3 is TGCAGCGTTGAAGAACCCGGGGGCGAGGAAAAACTGTTTTTT. It is translated as CSVEEPGGEEKLFF.

This chain connects TRBV20-1 to TRBJ2-4; D is perhaps TRBD1 (5 bases). V lost 1 base and J lost 8, with 27 bases in between. Germline-derived CDR1 and CDR2 are DFQATT and SNEGSKA (reference sequence). This CDR3 comprises 18 residues. The DNA of the CDR3 is TGCAGTGCTAGAGGCCCCCGGGCGCCAGGGATGGTTATGGACATTCAGTACTTC. It yields the protein CSARGPRAPGMVMDIQYF.

This chain connects TRBV20-1 to TRBJ2-5; D unresolved. Germline V gene data show CDR1 as DFQATT and CDR2 as SNEGSKA (reference sequence). CDR3 length: 12 amino acids. Deletions cut 6 bases from V and 4 bases from J, with 12 bases between. The CDR3 coding sequence is TGCAGTGCAAGGCGGAGCGCAGAGACCCAGTACTTC. It codes for CSARRSAETQYF.

This clonotype turned up a few times. V gene TRBV20-1 combines with J gene TRBJ2-5; the D gene is possibly TRBD2 (5 bases). This CDR3 region has 14 residues. Germline V gene lookup returns CDR1 DFQATT and CDR2 SNEGSKA (reference sequence). V was pared by 2 bases and J by 5 bases, with 15 bases between. Written as DNA, the CDR3 is TGCAGTGCTAGAAGAGTGGGGAGCCTCGAGACCCAGTACTTC. Translating gives CSARRVGSLETQYF.

This sequence joins TRBV20-1 and TRBJ2-1; a weak D match, TRBD2 (6 bases). The CDR3 totals 12 residues. The V gene lost 6 bases and the J gene lost 5 bases, with 11 bases spanning the gap. Per the germline V gene, CDR1 is DFQATT and CDR2 is SNEGSKA (reference sequence). CDR3 DNA sequence: TGCAGTGCCAGGGACTTTGACAATGAGCAGTTCTTC. Protein product: CSARDFDNEQFF.

Only a few counts were recorded for this clonotype. The chain combines TRBV5-1 with TRBJ1-4; D may be TRBD1 (5 bases). Trimming took off 5 bases at V and 5 bases at J, with 13 bases between the two ends. The CDR3 covers 14 residues. Germline V gene data show CDR1 as SGHRS and CDR2 as YFSETQ. The CDR3 loop reads CASRPGTGNEKLFF. The CDR3 bases are TGCGCCAGCAGGCCCGGGACGGGGAATGAAAAACTGTTTTTT. Full variable domain (outside the CDR3, taken from reference TRBV5-1 and TRBJ1-4): KAGVTQTPRYLIKTRGQQVTLSCSPISGHRSVSWYQQTPGQGLQFLFEYFSETQRNKGNFPGRFSGRQFSNSRSEMNVSTLELGDSALYLCASRPGTGNEKLFFGSGTQLSVL.

V is TRBV4-1 and J is TRBJ2-7; 12 bases line up with TRBD2. CDR1 is MGHRA, CDR2 YSYEKL, per germline. Trimming cost V 2 bases and J 2 bases; bases outside gene matches: 1. The CDR3 is 15 residues long. This CDR3 is CASSQTSGRTYEQYF. The CDR3 region has the DNA TGCGCCAGCAGCCAAACTAGCGGGAGGACCTACGAGCAGTACTTC.

The V gene is TRBV7-9, the J gene TRBJ1-1; 8 nucleotides agree with TRBD1. The ends lost 2 bases at V and 8 bases at J; junction bases unmatched: 7. CDR3 length equals 14 residues. Germline V lookup: CDR1 SEHNR, CDR2 FQNEAQ (reference sequence). The CDR3 region has the DNA TGTGCCAGCAGCTTAATCCAGGACAGGGTGGAAGCTTTCTTT. This encodes CASSLIQDRVEAFF.

V is TRBV20-1 and J is TRBJ1-5, with 8 bases aligning to TRBD1. From germline, CDR1 is DFQATT and CDR2 SNEGSKA (reference sequence). The CDR3 contains 13 residues. V shed 1 base, J shed 11 bases, and the junction held 7 bases outside the gene matches. Written as DNA, the CDR3 is TGCAGTGCTAGAGCCACAGGGGGTTGGACCCAGCATTTT. Protein sequence: CSARATGGWTQHF.

This clonotype appeared many times. The chain employs TRBV2 and TRBJ1-2; D not certain. Trimming pared 2 bases from V and 1 base from J, leaving 11 bases between. The germline V gene has CDR1 SNHLY and CDR2 FYNNEI. This CDR3 region has 15 residues. The CDR3 DNA follows: TGTGCCAGCAGTGAAATGAGGCAGATTAACTATGGCTACACCTTC. This encodes CASSEMRQINYGYTF.

This clonotype has only a few counts. V usage is TRBV6-5 and J usage is TRBJ1-2; D unresolved. The CDR3 has 13 amino acids. Germline V gives CDR1 MNHEY, CDR2 SVGAGI. V was cut by 6 bases and J by 5 bases, with 13 bases left in between. CDR3 in amino acids: CASRGLDSYGYTF. Here the CDR3 DNA reads TGTGCCAGCAGAGGTCTTGATTCTTATGGCTACACCTTC.

This clonotype has a single count. The CDR3 sequence: CASSLVPGIAKNIQYF. The CDR3 nucleotides read TGTGCCAGCAGCTTAGTACCTGGGATAGCCAAAAACATTCAGTACTTC. V is TRBV7-2 and J is TRBJ2-4; D remains unclear. This CDR3 contains 16 residues. The ends were cut back, 1 base at V and 0 bases at J, with 10 bases in the middle. Germline loops: CDR1 SGHTA, CDR2 FQGNSA.

This clonotype has a handful of counts. The chain carries TRBV18 and TRBJ2-7; TRBD1 aligns across 8 bases. The CDR3 consists of 14 residues. In germline, CDR1 is KGHSH, CDR2 LQKENI. V lost 2 bases, J lost 3 bases, and 3 bases stayed unmatched. CDR3 DNA sequence: TGTGCCAGCTCACCAATCACAGGGGGCTACGAGCAGTACTTC. Translating it yields CASSPITGGYEQYF.

The chain joins TRBV20-1 to TRBJ2-1, with D uncertain. The CDR3 extends over 15 amino acids. Germline assignment: CDR1 DFQATT and CDR2 SNEGSKA (reference sequence). The V end was cut by 1 base, the J end by 4 bases, with 14 bases between. CDR3 coding DNA: TGCAGTGCTAGAGGGTCGAGTGTAGGGTACAATGAGCAGTTCTTC. Amino acid sequence: CSARGSSVGYNEQFF.

This clonotype was found a few times. The J gene is TRBJ1-6, the V gene TRBV7-2, with 8 bases identical to TRBD1. The CDR3 loop spans 13 amino acids. Germline assignment: CDR1 SGHTA and CDR2 FQGNSA. V was pared by 7 bases and J by 10 bases, with 6 bases of the junction left unmatched. CDR3 coding DNA: TGTGCCAGCACCCGGGACAGGCTATCACCCCTCCACTTT. Protein sequence: CASTRDRLSPLHF.

This clonotype came up a few times. V is TRBV7-2 and J is TRBJ1-2; a possible D gene is TRBD1 (6 bases). The CDR3 consists of 14 residues. V shed 4 bases and J shed 5 bases, with 14 bases lying between them. Germline CDR1 SGHTA, CDR2 FQGNSA. CDR3 loop: CASSWNRVAYGYTF. CDR3 DNA sequence: TGTGCCAGCAGCTGGAACAGGGTAGCGTATGGCTACACCTTC.

CDR3 sequence (DNA): TGTGCCAGCAGTTCTCCGGGACTAGTTTTGGACGAGCAGTACTTC. Amino acids: CASSSPGLVLDEQYF. V and J are TRBV6-2 or TRBV6-3 and TRBJ2-7; 8 bases map to TRBD2. V shed 4 bases, J shed 5 bases, and the junction held 10 bases outside the gene matches. From germline, CDR1 is MNHEY and CDR2 SVGEGT. The CDR3 has 15 amino acids.

V is TRBV21-1 and J is TRBJ1-1; TRBD1, the table's D call, was not compared with the DNA. TRBV21-1 is a pseudogene locus. CDR3 size: 15 residues. In DNA, the CDR3 is TGTGCCAGACAAGGGAGGCGCGGGATGAACACTGAAGCTTTCTTT. Translation gives CARQGRRGMNTEAFF.

This clonotype was seen a single time. One end of the junction does not line up with germline, which may come from a read error. J is TRBJ1-5 and V is TRBV20-1; D is undetermined. CDR1 and CDR2 from the germline V gene are DFQATT and SNEGSKA (reference sequence). This CDR3 has 13 residues. CDR3 DNA sequence: TGCAGTGCTGGATTTATAAGCAATCAGTCCCAGCATTTT. Translating gives CSAGFISNQSQHF.

The chain is built from TRBV7-2 and TRBJ2-1, with D uncertain. TRBJ2-7 explains the end of the DNA better; the J call may be wrong. CDR3 size: 15 residues. The V gene's germline CDR1 is SGHTA and CDR2 FQGNSA. CDR3 amino acids: CASSPSRGTYNEQYF. Here the CDR3 DNA reads TGTGCCAGCAGCCCAAGCCGCGGTACCTACAATGAGCAGTACTTC.

The chain recombines TRBV10-3 with TRBJ2-4; maybe TRBD2 (6 bases). The last part of the DNA fits TRBJ2-5 better; the J call may be wrong. The germline V gene has CDR1 ENHRY and CDR2 SYGVKD. This CDR3 comprises 16 residues. The CDR3 coding sequence is TGTGCCATCAGTCCCCGAGGAGGGGCGTCGGTAGAGACCCAGTACTTC. Protein product: CAISPRGGASVETQYF.

V is TRBV6-2 or TRBV6-3 and J is TRBJ2-5; TRBD1 agrees at 9 bases. The CDR3 sequence is 15 residues long. The germline CDR1 and CDR2 sequences are MNHEY and SVGEGT. V shed 2 bases, J shed 7 bases, and the junction held 8 bases outside the gene matches. The chain's CDR3 is CASSYPQGARRTQYF. Here the CDR3 DNA reads TGTGCCAGCAGTTACCCACAGGGGGCAAGGAGGACCCAGTACTTC.

V gene TRBV3-1 combines with J gene TRBJ1-1; D is unresolved. Germline V gives CDR1 LGHDT, CDR2 YNNKEL (reference sequence). V was trimmed by 5 bases and J by 3 bases, leaving 10 bases between them. This CDR3 is 13 amino acids long. The CDR3: CASSTTWDTEAFF. The CDR3 DNA sequence: TGTGCCAGCAGCACTACCTGGGACACTGAAGCTTTCTTT.